This entry lists 8 T cell receptor beta chains sequenced from one sample in a study of identical twins. TCRdb analysed the 5' RACE reads with MiXCR anew, one entry per CDR3 protein. This table holds some 250,000 distinct CDR3 sequences, approximately 5.9% found once. The same data also went into a second study, on T cells expressing NK-cell markers.

The sequenced material came from CD8+ T cells sorted from blood. The receptors derive from a woman between 18 and 30 years old in good health.

There are many counts of this clonotype. The gene calls are TRBV18 and TRBJ2-3; D not resolved. Per germline, CDR1 KGHSH and CDR2 LQKENI. CDR3 length: 14 residues. Trimming removed 3 bases at V and 2 bases at J, with 9 bases between. The CDR3 DNA reads TGTGCCAGCTCACCGGCCGTGAACACAGATACGCAGTATTTT. Translating gives CASSPAVNTDTQYF.

This clonotype was counted many times. The CDR3 region has the DNA TGTGCCAGCAGTTCGACCAGGGCTCAAATCACTGAAGCTTTCTTT. It translates to CASSSTRAQITEAFF. The chain recombines TRBV6-5 with TRBJ1-1; D might be TRBD1 (5 bases). The CDR3 is 15 amino acids. Germline lookup yields CDR1 MNHEY and CDR2 SVGAGI. V was trimmed by 4 bases and J by 4 bases, leaving 16 bases between them.

This chain joins TRBV29-1 and TRBJ1-4; tentative D call: TRBD1 (5 bases). The CDR3 has 11 residues. The V gene lost 5 bases and the J gene lost 8 bases, with 9 bases spanning the gap. Per the germline V gene, CDR1 is SQVTM and CDR2 is ANQGSEA. CDR3 loop: CSVPRGEKLFF. CDR3 DNA sequence: TGCAGCGTTCCAAGGGGCGAAAAACTGTTTTTT.

This clonotype showed up just a few times. This chain uses TRBV7-8 with TRBJ2-1; D unresolved. Trimming took 1 base from V and 8 from J, leaving 6 bases between them. The CDR3 is 12 residues long. Germline loops: CDR1 SGHVS, CDR2 FQNEAQ. The CDR3 sequence: CASSLGWDEQFF. The CDR3 DNA reads TGTGCCAGCAGCTTAGGTTGGGATGAGCAGTTCTTC.

This clonotype was detected a few times. The J gene is TRBJ2-2, the V gene TRBV9, with unresolved D. V was cut by 5 bases and J by 3 bases, with 14 bases left in between. Germline V gene lookup returns CDR1 SGDLS and CDR2 YYNGEE. This CDR3 has 15 residues. In DNA, the CDR3 is TGTGCCAGCAGGCCCGGGCCCAAGGACACCGGGGAGCTGTTTTTT. Translating it yields CASRPGPKDTGELFF. Complete variable domain (other parts from reference TRBV9 and TRBJ2-2): DSGVTQTPKHLITATGQRVTLRCSPRSGDLSVYWYQQSLDQGLQFLIQYYNGEERAKGNILERFSAQQFPDLHSELNLSSLELGDSALYFCASRPGPKDTGELFFGEGSRLTVL.

The genes are TRBV29-1 and TRBJ2-1; 9 bases align to TRBD1. Germline loops: CDR1 SQVTM, CDR2 ANQGSEA. The CDR3 contains 17 residues. Trimming took 7 bases from V and 0 from J; bases not matched to a gene: 13. In nucleotides, the CDR3 is TGCAGCGCCCCGGGACAGGGCTCGGGGATCTCCTACAATGAGCAGTTCTTC. Encoded protein: CSAPGQGSGISYNEQFF.

This clonotype was counted a few times. The chain couples TRBV9 to TRBJ2-7; D call uncertain. Deletions cut 7 bases from V and 3 bases from J, with 14 bases between. Germline V gene sequence: CDR1 SGDLS, CDR2 YYNGEE. The CDR3 spans 13 residues. The CDR3 bases are TGTGCCAGCGCTCGGACCCCAAACTACGAGCAGTACTTC. Translating it yields CASARTPNYEQYF.

This clonotype occurred many times. The V gene is TRBV12-3 or TRBV12-4, the J gene TRBJ2-2, with unresolved D. The germline V and J ends were trimmed by 3 bases and 6 bases, with 5 bases remaining between them. The CDR3 runs 12 residues. The CDR3 reads CASSFSPGELFF. DNA for the CDR3: TGTGCCAGCAGTTTCAGCCCCGGGGAGCTGTTTTTT.